Listed here is a single T cell receptor beta chain. Its antigen is undetermined. The entry originates in a study of radiotherapy plus CTLA-4 blockade in lung cancer. General study points: Interferon-beta, together with early blood T cell clone dynamics, reportedly best predicted response. Clones of tumor-derived TCRs expanded in blood after radiotherapy plus ipilimumab.

The protocol was immunoSEQ multiplex PCR, while the TCRdb copy is restricted to in-frame clones and leaves out a portion. The data show about 60,000 clones, around 80% seen once. Ipilimumab CTLA-4 blockade and focal radiation were given to patients with chemo-refractory metastatic non-small-cell lung cancer. This receptor was identified in a human donor with non-small cell lung cancer who had a partial response to radiotherapy plus ipilimumab. Sample: peripheral blood, taken from a patient treated with radiotherapy plus ipilimumab.

In nucleotides, the CDR3 is TGTGCCAGCAGCCCTCGACAGGAAAAGTCTTTTGGGGACCAGGGAGAGCAGTACTTC. Residues: CASSPRQEKSFGDQGEQYF. The chain joins TRBV7-9 to TRBJ2-7; D might be TRBD1 (6 bases). Germline values: CDR1 SEHNR, CDR2 FQNEAQ (reference sequence). V was clipped by 5 bases and J by 7 bases, with 33 bases between them. The CDR3 runs 19 residues.